These 17 T cell receptor beta chains were all obtained from the same sample, sequenced in a study of T cells in Graves' hyperthyroidism and ophthalmopathy. RNA transcripts provided the source from which TCR beta CDR3 regions were amplified. Primed by the HTBI set, a first-round RT-PCR was run on the TCR CDR3. MiXCR, run by TCRdb on the multiplex PCR reads, gives a single entry per CDR3 protein. The table shows hundreds of thousands of distinct CDR3 sequences, with approximately 13% occurring only once. Material: blood. These receptors were collected from a woman aged 25 to 45 with Graves' hyperthyroidism that later progressed to Graves' ophthalmopathy.

In this sample, this clonotype turned up many times. The chain links TRBV20-1 to TRBJ1-6; D not certain. This CDR3 region has 13 residues. Between the trimmed V and J ends, which lost 2 bases and 8 bases, there was a span of 10 bases. CDR1 DFQATT and CDR2 SNEGSKA come from the germline V gene (reference sequence). CDR3 loop: CSARWESDSPLHF. For the CDR3, the DNA is TGCAGTGCTAGATGGGAGTCAGATTCACCCCTCCACTTT.

This clonotype was counted at least ten times. The rearrangement uses TRBV11-3 and TRBJ2-7; 9 nucleotides align to TRBD1. V gave up 5 bases and J gave up 4 bases; unmatched junction bases: 9. Per germline, CDR1 SGHNT and CDR2 YENEEA. The CDR3 contains 15 residues. DNA of the CDR3: TGTGCCAGCAGCCGCTCCTGGGACAGGGAATACGAGCAGTACTTC. It specifies CASSRSWDREYEQYF.

This clonotype was detected only a few times. V gene TRBV5-1 combines with J gene TRBJ2-5; 9 bases align to TRBD1. Germline V lookup: CDR1 SGHRS, CDR2 YFSETQ. This CDR3 is 15 amino acids long. The trim removed 3 bases at V and 0 bases at J, leaving 3 bases unmatched. The DNA of the CDR3 is TGCGCCAGCAGCTGGGGACAGGGCCACCAAGAGACCCAGTACTTC. Its protein is CASSWGQGHQETQYF.

This clonotype has only a few counts. J is TRBJ2-1 and V is TRBV10-3, with 8 positions matching TRBD1. The junction had 4 bases not matched to a gene; V was cut back by 8 bases and J by 7 bases. Germline CDR1 reads ENHRY; CDR2 reads SYGVKD. The CDR3 contains 12 residues. The CDR3 DNA reads as TGTGCCATCGGTGGACAGGGAAATGAGCAGTTCTTC. Protein sequence: CAIGGQGNEQFF.

The V and J genes are TRBV9 and TRBJ2-3; tentative D call: TRBD2 (6 bases). CDR1 and CDR2 from the germline V gene are SGDLS and YYNGEE. Between the trimmed V and J ends, which lost 0 bases and 2 bases, there was a span of 10 bases. The CDR3 length is 15 residues. The CDR3 DNA reads as TGTGCCAGCAGCGTAGGCAGCGGGCCCACAGATACGCAGTATTTT. This encodes CASSVGSGPTDTQYF.

This clonotype appeared a few times. This chain links TRBV14 with TRBJ2-7; D remains unclear. Germline CDR1 is SGHDN and CDR2 is FVKESK. The CDR3 totals 15 residues. Trimming pared 0 bases from V and 0 bases from J, leaving 9 bases between. The CDR3 is CASSQDGSYSYEQYF. The CDR3 DNA reads as TGTGCCAGCAGCCAAGACGGGTCCTACTCCTACGAGCAGTACTTC.

The chain links TRBV5-4 to TRBJ2-7; 10 bases match TRBD2. Trimming cost V 1 base and J 2 bases; bases outside gene matches: 3. CDR1 is SGHNT, CDR2 YYREEE, per germline (reference sequence). This CDR3 is built from 15 residues. DNA of the CDR3: TGTGCCAGCAGCTTGCAAGCGGGAGGGCCCTACGAGCAGTACTTC. Its translation is CASSLQAGGPYEQYF.

The sample holds many counts of this clonotype. The rearrangement links TRBV28 to TRBJ2-1; tentative D call: TRBD2 (5 bases). The germline V gene has CDR1 MDHEN and CDR2 SYDVKM. V shed 3 bases and J shed 2 bases, with 11 bases lying between them. The CDR3 covers 15 residues. The CDR3 loop is CASSLASRTYNEQFF. CDR3 DNA sequence: TGTGCCAGCAGTTTGGCTAGCAGAACCTACAATGAGCAGTTCTTC.

This clonotype was found many times. V gene TRBV20-1 combines with J gene TRBJ1-1, with D perhaps TRBD1 (6 bases). CDR1 is DFQATT and CDR2 is SNEGSKA in the germline V gene (reference sequence). The V gene lost 7 bases and the J gene lost 1 base, with 13 bases spanning the gap. This CDR3 region has 13 residues. The CDR3 DNA reads TGCAGTGTTGGCGGGACATCGAACACTGAAGCTTTCTTT. It specifies CSVGGTSNTEAFF.

In this sample, this clonotype turned up many times. The chain carries TRBV29-1 and TRBJ2-1; tentatively, D is TRBD2 (6 bases). This CDR3 is built from 17 residues. The V end lost 2 bases, the J end lost 0 bases, and 17 bases lay between the germline ends. The germline V gene encodes CDR1 SQVTM and CDR2 ANQGSEA. The CDR3 spells CSVEWRAETLSYNEQFF. The DNA for the CDR3 is TGCAGCGTTGAATGGAGGGCTGAAACTCTCTCCTACAATGAGCAGTTCTTC.

A few counts support this clonotype. This rearrangement joins TRBV6-1 to TRBJ1-5; 8 bases align to TRBD1. The V and J ends lost 3 bases and 7 bases, in that order; junction bases with no gene match: 2. The CDR3 contains 13 residues. Germline V lookup: CDR1 MNHNS, CDR2 SASEGT. This CDR3 reads CASSEDRDQPQHF. The CDR3 DNA reads TGTGCCAGCAGTGAGGACAGGGACCAGCCCCAGCATTTT.

This clonotype was picked up many times. The chain uses TRBV6-2 or TRBV6-3 and TRBJ2-1, with 10 bases that match TRBD2. Trimming took 5 bases from V and 7 from J; bases not matched to a gene: 8. The CDR3 has 15 amino acids. The germline CDR1 and CDR2 sequences are MNHEY and SVGEGT. The CDR3 region has the DNA TGTGCCAGCAGTCGTTCTAGCGGGAGCTCGAATGAGCAGTTCTTC. Its translation: CASSRSSGSSNEQFF.

This chain connects TRBV3-1 to TRBJ1-1; TRBD1 matches 7 bases. Per the germline V gene, CDR1 is LGHDT and CDR2 is YNNKEL (reference sequence). CDR3 size: 12 residues. The trim removed 3 bases at V and 11 bases at J, leaving 6 bases unmatched. DNA for the CDR3: TGTGCCAGCAGCCAGACCAGGGGGGAGGCTTTCTTT. The encoded protein is CASSQTRGEAFF.

This clonotype came up many times. The genes are TRBV7-4 and TRBJ2-7, with 11 bases matching TRBD1. The ends lost 1 base at V and 0 bases at J; junction bases unmatched: 11. Germline loops: CDR1 SGHVT, CDR2 SQSDAQ. The CDR3 loop spans 19 amino acids. CDR3 residues: CASSLGRTGGSPSSYEQYF. The CDR3 DNA is TGTGCCAGCAGCTTAGGGAGGACAGGGGGCTCCCCCAGCTCCTACGAGCAGTACTTC.

The chain combines TRBV6-2 or TRBV6-3 with TRBJ1-5; TRBD1 matches at 7 bases. V shed 2 bases and J 3 bases; nucleotides not matched to a gene: 7. The CDR3 totals 16 residues. Germline CDR1 and CDR2: MNHEY and SVGEGT. The CDR3 DNA sequence: TGTGCCAGCAGTTACCTTGAGGGGGCCTCCAATCAGCCCCAGCATTTT. It specifies CASSYLEGASNQPQHF.

Comments on this clonotype: This may be a read error: a much more frequent sequence differs by one nucleotide. The chain uses TRBV30 and TRBJ1-4, with TRBD1 matching 7 bases. This CDR3 is 13 amino acids long. CDR1 is GTSNPN and CDR2 is SVGIG in the germline V gene (reference sequence). CDR3 DNA sequence: TGTGACACTGAACGGGACAGTAATGAAAAACTGTTTTTT. Encoded protein: CDTERDSNEKLFF.

This clonotype was picked up many times. V usage is TRBV27 and J usage is TRBJ2-2, with TRBD1 matching over 7 bases. V dropped 7 bases and J dropped 4; count of bases not matched to a gene: 12. This CDR3 region has 16 residues. Germline loops: CDR1 MNHEY, CDR2 SMNVEV (reference sequence). CDR3 sequence: CASTPGTAIGTGELFF. In DNA, the CDR3 is TGTGCCAGCACTCCCGGGACAGCTATAGGCACCGGGGAGCTGTTTTTT.